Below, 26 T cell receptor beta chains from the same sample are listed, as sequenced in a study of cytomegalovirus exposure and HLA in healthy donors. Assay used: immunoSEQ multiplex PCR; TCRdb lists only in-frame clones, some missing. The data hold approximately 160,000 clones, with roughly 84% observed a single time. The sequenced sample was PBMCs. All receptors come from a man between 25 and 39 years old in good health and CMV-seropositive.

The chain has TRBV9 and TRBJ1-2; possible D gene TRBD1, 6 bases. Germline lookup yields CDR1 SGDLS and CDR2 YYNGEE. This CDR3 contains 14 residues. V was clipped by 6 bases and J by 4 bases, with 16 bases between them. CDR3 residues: CASTEKDRSYGYTF. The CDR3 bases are TGTGCCAGCACCGAAAAAGACAGGAGCTATGGCTACACCTTC.

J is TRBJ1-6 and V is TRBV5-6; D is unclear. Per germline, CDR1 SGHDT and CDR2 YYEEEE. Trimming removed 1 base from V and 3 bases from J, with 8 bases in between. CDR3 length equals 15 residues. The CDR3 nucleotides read TGTGCCAGCAGCTTGAAGAGAATCTATAATTCACCCCTCCACTTT. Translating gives CASSLKRIYNSPLHF.

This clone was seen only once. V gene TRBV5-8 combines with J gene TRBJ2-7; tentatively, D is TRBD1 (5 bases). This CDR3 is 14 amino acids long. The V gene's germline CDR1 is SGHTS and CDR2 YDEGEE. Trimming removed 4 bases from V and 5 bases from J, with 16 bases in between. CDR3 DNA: TGTGCCAGCAGCATCTGGCAGGGTAATCACGAGCAGTACTTC. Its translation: CASSIWQGNHEQYF.

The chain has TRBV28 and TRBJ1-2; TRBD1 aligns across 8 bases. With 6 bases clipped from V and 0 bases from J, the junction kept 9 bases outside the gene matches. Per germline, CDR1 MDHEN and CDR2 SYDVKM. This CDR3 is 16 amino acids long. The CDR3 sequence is CASSRTGSGPNYGYTF. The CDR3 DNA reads TGTGCCAGCAGCCGGACAGGGTCCGGCCCTAACTATGGCTACACCTTC.

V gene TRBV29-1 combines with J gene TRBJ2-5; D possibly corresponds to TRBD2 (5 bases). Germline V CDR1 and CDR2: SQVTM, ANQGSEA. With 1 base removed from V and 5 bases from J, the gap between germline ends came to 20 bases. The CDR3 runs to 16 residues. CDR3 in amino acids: CSVEVPGGGIRETQYF. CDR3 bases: TGCAGCGTTGAAGTTCCCGGTGGAGGTATACGGGAGACCCAGTACTTC.

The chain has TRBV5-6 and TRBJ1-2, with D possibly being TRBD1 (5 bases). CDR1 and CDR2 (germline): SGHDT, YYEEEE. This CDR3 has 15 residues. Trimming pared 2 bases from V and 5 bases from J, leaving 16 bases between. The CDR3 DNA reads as TGTGCCAGCAGCTTATTTTGGAGGGGACGGTATGGCTACACCTTC. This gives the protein CASSLFWRGRYGYTF.

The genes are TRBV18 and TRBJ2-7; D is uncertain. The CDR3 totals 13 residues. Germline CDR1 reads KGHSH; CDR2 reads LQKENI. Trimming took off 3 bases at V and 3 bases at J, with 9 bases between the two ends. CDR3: CASSPLINYEQYF. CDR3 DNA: TGTGCCAGCTCACCCCTTATTAACTACGAGCAGTACTTC.

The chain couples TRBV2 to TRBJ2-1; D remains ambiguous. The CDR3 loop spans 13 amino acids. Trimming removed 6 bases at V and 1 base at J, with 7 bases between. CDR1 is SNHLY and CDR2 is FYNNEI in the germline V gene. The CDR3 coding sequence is TGTGCCAGCAGCTCGTCGTCCTACAATGAGCAGTTCTTC. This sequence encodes CASSSSSYNEQFF.

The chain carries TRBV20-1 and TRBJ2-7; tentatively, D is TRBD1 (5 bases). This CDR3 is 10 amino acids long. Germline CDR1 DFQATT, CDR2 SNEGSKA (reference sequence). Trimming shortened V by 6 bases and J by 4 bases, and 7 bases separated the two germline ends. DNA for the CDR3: TGCAGTGCGACAGAGTACGAGCAGTACTTC. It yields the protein CSATEYEQYF.

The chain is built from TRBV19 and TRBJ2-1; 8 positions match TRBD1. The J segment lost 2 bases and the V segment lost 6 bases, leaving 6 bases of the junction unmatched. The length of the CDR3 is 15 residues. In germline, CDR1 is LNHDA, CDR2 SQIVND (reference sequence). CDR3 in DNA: TGTGCCAGTAGAGAGGGACAGGCCACCTACAATGAGCAGTTCTTC. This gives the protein CASREGQATYNEQFF. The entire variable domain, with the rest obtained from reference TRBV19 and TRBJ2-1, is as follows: DGGITQSPKYLFRKEGQNVTLSCEQNLNHDAMYWYRQDPGQGLRLIYYSQIVNDFQKGDIAEGYSVSREKKESFPLTVTSAQKNPTAFYLCASREGQATYNEQFFGPGTRLTVL.

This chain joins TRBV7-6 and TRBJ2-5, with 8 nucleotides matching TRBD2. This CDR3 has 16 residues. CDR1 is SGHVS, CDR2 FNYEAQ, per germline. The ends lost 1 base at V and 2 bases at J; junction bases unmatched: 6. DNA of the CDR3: TGTGCCAGCAGCTTAGTTTCGGCGGGGGGACAAGAGACCCAGTACTTC. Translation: CASSLVSAGGQETQYF. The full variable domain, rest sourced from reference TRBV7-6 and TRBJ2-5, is GAGVSQSPRYKVTKRGQDVALRCDPISGHVSLYWYRQALGQGPEFLTYFNYEAQQDKSGLPNDRFSAERPEGSISTLTIQRTEQRDSAMYRCASSLVSAGGQETQYFGPGTRLLVL.

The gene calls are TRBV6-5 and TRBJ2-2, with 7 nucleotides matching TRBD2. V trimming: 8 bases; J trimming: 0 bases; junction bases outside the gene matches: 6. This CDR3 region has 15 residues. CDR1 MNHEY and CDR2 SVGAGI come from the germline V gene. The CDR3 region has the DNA TGTGCCAGCGGTCCGAGCGGGGCGAACACCGGGGAGCTGTTTTTT. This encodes CASGPSGANTGELFF.

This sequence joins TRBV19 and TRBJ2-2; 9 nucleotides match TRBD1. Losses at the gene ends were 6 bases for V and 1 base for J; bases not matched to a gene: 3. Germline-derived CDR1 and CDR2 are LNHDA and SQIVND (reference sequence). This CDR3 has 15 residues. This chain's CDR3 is CASSPGQGNTGELFF. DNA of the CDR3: TGTGCCAGTAGCCCGGGACAGGGGAACACCGGGGAGCTGTTTTTT.

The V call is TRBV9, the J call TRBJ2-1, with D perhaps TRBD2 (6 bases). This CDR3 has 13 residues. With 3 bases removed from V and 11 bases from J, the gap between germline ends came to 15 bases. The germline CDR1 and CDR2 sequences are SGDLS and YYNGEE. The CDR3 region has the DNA TGTGCCAGCAGCGCGGGGGTAGTTTTTAAGCAGTTCTTC. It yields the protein CASSAGVVFKQFF.

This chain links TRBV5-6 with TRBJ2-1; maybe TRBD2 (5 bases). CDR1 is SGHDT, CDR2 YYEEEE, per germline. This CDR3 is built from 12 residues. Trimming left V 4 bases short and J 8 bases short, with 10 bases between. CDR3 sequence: CASSLGGHEQFF. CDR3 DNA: TGTGCCAGCAGCCTTGGAGGCCATGAGCAGTTCTTC.

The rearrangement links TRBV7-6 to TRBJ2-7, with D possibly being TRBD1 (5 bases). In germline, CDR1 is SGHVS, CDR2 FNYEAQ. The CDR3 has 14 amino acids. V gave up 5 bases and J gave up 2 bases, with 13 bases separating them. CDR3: CASSPATATYEQYF. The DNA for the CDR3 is TGTGCCAGCAGCCCCGCGACAGCTACCTACGAGCAGTACTTC. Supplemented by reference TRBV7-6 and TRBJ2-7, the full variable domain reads GAGVSQSPRYKVTKRGQDVALRCDPISGHVSLYWYRQALGQGPEFLTYFNYEAQQDKSGLPNDRFSAERPEGSISTLTIQRTEQRDSAMYRCASSPATATYEQYFGPGTRLTVT.

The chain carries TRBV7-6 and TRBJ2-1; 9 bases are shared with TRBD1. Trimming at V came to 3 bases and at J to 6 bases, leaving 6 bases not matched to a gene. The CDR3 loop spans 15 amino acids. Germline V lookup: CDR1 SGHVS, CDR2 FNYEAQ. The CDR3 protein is CASSLPGQGGNEQFF. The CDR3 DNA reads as TGTGCCAGCAGCTTGCCGGGACAGGGAGGCAATGAGCAGTTCTTC.

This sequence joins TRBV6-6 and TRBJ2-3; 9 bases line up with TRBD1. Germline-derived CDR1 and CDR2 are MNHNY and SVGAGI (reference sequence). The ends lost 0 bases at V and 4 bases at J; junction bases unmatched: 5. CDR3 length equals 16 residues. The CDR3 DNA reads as TGTGCCAGCAGTTACTCGATAGGACAGGGGTCAGATACGCAGTATTTT. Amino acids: CASSYSIGQGSDTQYF.

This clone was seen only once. Written as DNA, the CDR3 is TGTGCCAGCAGCTTTTCCCCCGGGGAGGCCTACGAGCAGTACTTC. This encodes CASSFSPGEAYEQYF. The V gene is TRBV7-2, the J gene TRBJ2-7, with D possibly TRBD2 on 6 matching bases. CDR3 length: 15 amino acids. Deletions cut 3 bases from V and 2 bases from J, with 14 bases between. The germline V gene has CDR1 SGHTA and CDR2 FQGNSA.

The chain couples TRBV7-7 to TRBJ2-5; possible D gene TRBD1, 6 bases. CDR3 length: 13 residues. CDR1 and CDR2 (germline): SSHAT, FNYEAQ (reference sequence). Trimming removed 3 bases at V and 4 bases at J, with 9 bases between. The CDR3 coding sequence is TGTGCCAGCAGCTTGAGGGGGAGAGAGACCCAGTACTTC. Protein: CASSLRGRETQYF.

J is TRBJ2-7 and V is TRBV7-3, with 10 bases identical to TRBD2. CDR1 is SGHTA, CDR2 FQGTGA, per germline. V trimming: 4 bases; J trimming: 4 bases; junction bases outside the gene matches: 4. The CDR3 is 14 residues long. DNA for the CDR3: TGTGCCAGCAGCTCCAGCGGGGGGGCTTACGAGCAGTACTTC. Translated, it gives CASSSSGGAYEQYF.

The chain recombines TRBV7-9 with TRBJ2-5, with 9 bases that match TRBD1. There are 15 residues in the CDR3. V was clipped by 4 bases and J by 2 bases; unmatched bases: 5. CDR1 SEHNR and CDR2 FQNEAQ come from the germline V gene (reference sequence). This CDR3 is CASSSPDRGQETQYF. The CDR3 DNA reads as TGTGCCAGCAGCTCTCCGGACAGGGGTCAAGAGACCCAGTACTTC. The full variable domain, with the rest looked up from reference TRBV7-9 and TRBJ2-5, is DTGVSQNPRHKITKRGQNVTFRCDPISEHNRLYWYRQTLGQGPEFLTYFQNEAQLEKSRLLSDRFSAERPKGSFSTLEIQRTEQGDSAMYLCASSSPDRGQETQYFGPGTRLLVL.

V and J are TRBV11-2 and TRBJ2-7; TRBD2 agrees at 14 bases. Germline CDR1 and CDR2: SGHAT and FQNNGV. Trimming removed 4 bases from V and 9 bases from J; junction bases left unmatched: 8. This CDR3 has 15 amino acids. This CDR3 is CASSSLGLAGVAQYF. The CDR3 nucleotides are TGTGCCAGCAGCTCCTTGGGACTAGCGGGAGTGGCGCAGTACTTC.

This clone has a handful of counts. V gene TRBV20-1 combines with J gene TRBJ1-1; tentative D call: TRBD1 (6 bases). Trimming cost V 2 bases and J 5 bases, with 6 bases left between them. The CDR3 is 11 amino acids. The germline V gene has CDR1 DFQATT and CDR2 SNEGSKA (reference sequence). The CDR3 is CSARQGTEAFF. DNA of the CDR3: TGCAGTGCTAGACAGGGGACTGAAGCTTTCTTT.

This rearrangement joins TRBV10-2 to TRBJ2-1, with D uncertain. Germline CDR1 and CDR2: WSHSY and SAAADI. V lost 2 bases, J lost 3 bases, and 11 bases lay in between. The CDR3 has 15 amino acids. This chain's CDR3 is CASSEISRYYNEQFF. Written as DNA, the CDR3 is TGCGCCAGCAGTGAGATTTCGAGGTACTACAATGAGCAGTTCTTC.

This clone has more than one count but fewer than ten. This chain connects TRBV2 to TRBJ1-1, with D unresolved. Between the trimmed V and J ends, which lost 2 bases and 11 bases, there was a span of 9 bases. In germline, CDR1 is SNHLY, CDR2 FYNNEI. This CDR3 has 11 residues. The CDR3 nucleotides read TGTGCCAGCAGTGAATTAATGCGTGCTTTCTTT. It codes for CASSELMRAFF. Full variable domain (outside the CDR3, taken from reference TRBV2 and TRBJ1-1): EPEVTQTPSHQVTQMGQEVILRCVPISNHLYFYWYRQILGQKVEFLVSFYNNEISEKSEIFDDQFSVERPDGSNFTLKIRSTKLEDSAMYFCASSELMRAFFGQGTRLTVV.